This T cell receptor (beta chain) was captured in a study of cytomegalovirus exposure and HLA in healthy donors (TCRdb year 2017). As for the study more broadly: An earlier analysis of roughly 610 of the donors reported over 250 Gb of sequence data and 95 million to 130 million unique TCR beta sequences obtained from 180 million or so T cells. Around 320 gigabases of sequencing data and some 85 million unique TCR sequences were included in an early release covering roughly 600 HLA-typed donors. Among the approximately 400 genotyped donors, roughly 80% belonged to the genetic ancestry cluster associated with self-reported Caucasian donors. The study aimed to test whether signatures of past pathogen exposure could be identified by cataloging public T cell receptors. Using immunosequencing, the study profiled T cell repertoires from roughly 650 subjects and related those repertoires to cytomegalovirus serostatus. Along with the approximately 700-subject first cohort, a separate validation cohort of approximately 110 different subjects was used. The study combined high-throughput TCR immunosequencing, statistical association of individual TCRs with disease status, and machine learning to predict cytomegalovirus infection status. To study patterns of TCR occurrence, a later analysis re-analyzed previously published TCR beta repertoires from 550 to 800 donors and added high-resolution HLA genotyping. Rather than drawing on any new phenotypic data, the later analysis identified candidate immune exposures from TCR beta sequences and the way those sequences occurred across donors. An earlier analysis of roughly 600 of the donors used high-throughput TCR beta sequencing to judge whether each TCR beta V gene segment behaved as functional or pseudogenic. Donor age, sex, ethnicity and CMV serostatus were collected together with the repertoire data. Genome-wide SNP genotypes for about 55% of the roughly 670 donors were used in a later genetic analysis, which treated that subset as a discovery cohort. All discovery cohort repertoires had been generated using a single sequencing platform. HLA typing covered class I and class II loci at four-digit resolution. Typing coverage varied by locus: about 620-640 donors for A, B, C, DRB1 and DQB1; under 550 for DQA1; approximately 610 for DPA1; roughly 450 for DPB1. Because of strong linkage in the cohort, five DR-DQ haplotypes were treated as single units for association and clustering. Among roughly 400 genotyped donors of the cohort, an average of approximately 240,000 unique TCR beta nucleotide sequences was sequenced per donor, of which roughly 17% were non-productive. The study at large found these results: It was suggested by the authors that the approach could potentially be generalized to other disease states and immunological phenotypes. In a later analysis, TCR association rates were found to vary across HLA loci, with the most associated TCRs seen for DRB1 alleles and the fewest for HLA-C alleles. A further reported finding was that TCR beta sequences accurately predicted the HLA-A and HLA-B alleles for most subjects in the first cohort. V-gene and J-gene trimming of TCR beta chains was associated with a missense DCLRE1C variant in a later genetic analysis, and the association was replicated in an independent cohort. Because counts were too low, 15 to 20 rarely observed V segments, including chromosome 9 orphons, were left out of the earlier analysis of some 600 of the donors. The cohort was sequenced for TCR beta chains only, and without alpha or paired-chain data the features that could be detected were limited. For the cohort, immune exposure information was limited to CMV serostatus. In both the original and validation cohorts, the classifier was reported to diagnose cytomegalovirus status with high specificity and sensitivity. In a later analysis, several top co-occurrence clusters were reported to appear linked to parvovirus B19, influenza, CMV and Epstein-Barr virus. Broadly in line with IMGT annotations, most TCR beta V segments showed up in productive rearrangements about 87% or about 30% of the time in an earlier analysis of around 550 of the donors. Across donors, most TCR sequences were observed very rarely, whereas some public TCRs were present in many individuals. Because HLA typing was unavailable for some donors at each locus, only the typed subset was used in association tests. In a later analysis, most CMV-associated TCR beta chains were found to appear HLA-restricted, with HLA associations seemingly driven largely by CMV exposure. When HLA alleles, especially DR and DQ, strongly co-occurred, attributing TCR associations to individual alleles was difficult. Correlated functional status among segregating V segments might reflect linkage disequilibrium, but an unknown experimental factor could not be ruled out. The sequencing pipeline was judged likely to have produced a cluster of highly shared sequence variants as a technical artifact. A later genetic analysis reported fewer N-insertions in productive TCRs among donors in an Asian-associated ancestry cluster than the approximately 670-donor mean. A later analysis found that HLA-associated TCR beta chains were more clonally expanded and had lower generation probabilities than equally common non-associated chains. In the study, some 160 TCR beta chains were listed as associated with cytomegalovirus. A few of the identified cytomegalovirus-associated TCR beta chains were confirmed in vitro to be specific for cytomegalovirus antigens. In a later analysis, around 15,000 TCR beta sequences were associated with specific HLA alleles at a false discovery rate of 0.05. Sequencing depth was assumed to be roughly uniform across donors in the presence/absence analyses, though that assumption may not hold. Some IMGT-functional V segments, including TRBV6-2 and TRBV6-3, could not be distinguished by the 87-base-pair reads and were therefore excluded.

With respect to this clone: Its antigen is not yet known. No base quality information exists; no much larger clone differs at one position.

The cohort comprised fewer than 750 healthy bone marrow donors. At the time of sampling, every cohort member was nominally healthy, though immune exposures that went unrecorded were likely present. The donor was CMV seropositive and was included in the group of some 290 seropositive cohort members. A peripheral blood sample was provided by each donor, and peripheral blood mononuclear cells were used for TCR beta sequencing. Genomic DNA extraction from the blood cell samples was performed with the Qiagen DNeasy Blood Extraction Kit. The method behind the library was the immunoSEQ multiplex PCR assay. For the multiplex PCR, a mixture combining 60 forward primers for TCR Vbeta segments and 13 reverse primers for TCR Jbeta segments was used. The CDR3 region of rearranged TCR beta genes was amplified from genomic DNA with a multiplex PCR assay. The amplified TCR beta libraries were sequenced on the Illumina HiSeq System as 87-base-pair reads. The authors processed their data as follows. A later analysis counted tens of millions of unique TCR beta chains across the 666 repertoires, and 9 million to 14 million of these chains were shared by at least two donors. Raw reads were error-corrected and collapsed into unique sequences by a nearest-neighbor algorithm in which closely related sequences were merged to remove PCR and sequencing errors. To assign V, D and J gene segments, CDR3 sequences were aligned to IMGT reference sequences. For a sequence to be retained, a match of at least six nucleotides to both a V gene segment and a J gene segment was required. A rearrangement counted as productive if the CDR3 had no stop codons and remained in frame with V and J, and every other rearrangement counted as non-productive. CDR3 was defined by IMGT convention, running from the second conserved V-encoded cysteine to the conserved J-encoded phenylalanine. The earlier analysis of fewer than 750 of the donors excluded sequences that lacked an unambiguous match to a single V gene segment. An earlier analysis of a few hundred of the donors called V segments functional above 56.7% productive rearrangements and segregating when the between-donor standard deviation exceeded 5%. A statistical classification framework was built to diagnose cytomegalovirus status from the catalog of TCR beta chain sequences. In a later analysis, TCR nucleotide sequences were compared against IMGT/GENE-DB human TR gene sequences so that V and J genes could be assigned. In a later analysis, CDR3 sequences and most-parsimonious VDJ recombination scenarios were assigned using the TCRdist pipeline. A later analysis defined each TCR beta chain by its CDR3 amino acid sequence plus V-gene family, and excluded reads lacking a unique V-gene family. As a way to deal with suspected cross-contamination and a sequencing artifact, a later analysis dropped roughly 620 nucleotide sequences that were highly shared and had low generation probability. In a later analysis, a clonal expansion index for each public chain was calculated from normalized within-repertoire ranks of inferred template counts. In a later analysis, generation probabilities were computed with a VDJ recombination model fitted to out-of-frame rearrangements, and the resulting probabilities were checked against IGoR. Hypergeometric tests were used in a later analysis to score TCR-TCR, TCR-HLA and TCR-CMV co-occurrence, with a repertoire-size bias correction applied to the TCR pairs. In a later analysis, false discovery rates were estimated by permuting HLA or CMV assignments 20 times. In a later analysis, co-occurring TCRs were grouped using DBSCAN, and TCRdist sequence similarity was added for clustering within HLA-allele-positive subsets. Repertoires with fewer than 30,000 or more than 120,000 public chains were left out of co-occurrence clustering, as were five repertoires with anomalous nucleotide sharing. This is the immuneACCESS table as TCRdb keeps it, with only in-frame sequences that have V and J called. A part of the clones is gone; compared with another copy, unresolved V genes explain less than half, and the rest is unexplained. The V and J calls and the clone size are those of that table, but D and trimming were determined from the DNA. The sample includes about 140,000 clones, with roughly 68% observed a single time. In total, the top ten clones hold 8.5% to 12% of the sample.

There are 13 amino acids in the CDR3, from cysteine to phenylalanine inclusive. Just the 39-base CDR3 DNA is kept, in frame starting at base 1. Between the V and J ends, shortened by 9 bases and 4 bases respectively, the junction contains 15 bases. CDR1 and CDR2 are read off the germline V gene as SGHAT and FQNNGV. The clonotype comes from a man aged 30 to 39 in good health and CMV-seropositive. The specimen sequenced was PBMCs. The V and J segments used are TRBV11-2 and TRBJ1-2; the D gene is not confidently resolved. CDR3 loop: CASSDSFSYGYTF. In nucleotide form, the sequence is TGTGCCAGTTCGGACTCCTTCTCCTATGGCTACACCTTC.